These 21 T cell receptor beta chains share one sample of origin, sequenced in a study of identical twins listed by TCRdb under 2016. Library preparation used 5' RACE. TCRdb names Illumina HiSeq 2000 as the instrument used. TCRdb handled the public reads itself, with Q25 trimming in fastp and clone calling in MiXCR, and kept productive beta chains. Records with the same CDR3 protein are collapsed into one entry carrying the most frequent genes and DNA. Across this sample there are some 900,000 distinct CDR3 sequences, with roughly an eighth seen only once. The top ten constitute 1.5% to 2% of the sample. The sample was also linked to a second study, of yellow fever vaccine responses in identical twins.

Source material: PBMCs. These receptors were obtained from a woman between 18 and 29 years old in good health.

This clonotype was counted between two and nine times. This chain links TRBV20-1 with TRBJ1-1; D gene uncertain. The V gene's germline CDR1 is DFQATT and CDR2 SNEGSKA (reference sequence). The CDR3 has 11 residues. The germline V and J ends were trimmed by 6 bases and 0 bases, with 5 bases remaining between them. As DNA, the CDR3 is TGCAGTGCCATCTTGAACACTGAAGCTTTCTTT. Its translation: CSAILNTEAFF.

This sequence joins TRBV28 and TRBJ2-2; D is unclear. The ends were cut back, 8 bases at V and 0 bases at J, with 7 bases in the middle. The CDR3 has 13 amino acids. Germline lookup yields CDR1 MDHEN and CDR2 SYDVKM. CDR3 residues: CASGPPNTGELFF. The DNA of the CDR3 is TGTGCCAGCGGTCCCCCGAACACCGGGGAGCTGTTTTTT.

This clonotype occurred a few times. In DNA, the CDR3 is TGTGCCAGCAGTTTAACCCCCACGGGGGCGTTGGATACGCAGTATTTT. Its translation: CASSLTPTGALDTQYF. V gene TRBV12-3 or TRBV12-4 combines with J gene TRBJ2-3, with D perhaps matching TRBD1 or TRBD2 (6 bases each). The CDR3 runs to 16 residues. V lost 2 bases, J lost 6 bases, and 18 bases lay in between.

This clonotype was seen repeatedly, ten times or more. This chain connects TRBV24-1 to TRBJ2-1; 8 bases agree with TRBD1. The CDR3 runs to 12 residues. Germline values: CDR1 KGHDR, CDR2 SFDVKD. V lost 9 bases and J lost 9; bases outside the gene matches: 6. The CDR3 DNA reads TGTGCCACCGGAAGACAGGGGAGTGAGCAGTTCTTC. The encoded protein is CATGRQGSEQFF.

The gene calls are TRBV11-2 and TRBJ2-1; D is possibly TRBD1 (7 bases). Germline V gene data show CDR1 as SGHAT and CDR2 as FQNNGV. V was trimmed by 8 bases and J by 5 bases, leaving 22 bases between them. The length of the CDR3 is 16 residues. CDR3 DNA sequence: TGTGCCAGCGGGCCGTGGGGCAGGGGGGTGGACAATGAGCAGTTCTTC. Translation gives CASGPWGRGVDNEQFF. The variable domain in full, completed from reference TRBV11-2 and TRBJ2-1, reads EAGVAQSPRYKIIEKRQSVAFWCNPISGHATLYWYQQILGQGPKLLIQFQNNGVVDDSQLPKDRFSAERLKGVDSTLKIQPAKLEDSAVYLCASGPWGRGVDNEQFFGPGTRLTVL.

This clonotype was counted once. The chain recombines TRBV5-5 with TRBJ1-2, with a tentative D call TRBD1 (6 bases). The CDR3 consists of 17 residues. V lost 4 bases and J lost 2, with 21 bases in between. CDR1 and CDR2 from the germline V gene are SGHKS and YYEKEE (reference sequence). Here the CDR3 DNA reads TGTGCCAGCAGCGAGAATGCCGGGACATCTATCAACTATGGCTACACCTTC. This codes for CASSENAGTSINYGYTF.

The chain employs TRBV20-1 and TRBJ2-2, with D possibly being TRBD2 (6 bases). Germline V lookup: CDR1 DFQATT, CDR2 SNEGSKA (reference sequence). This CDR3 spans 15 amino acids. V was shortened by 4 bases and J by 0 bases, with 12 bases between the two germline ends. The chain's CDR3 is CSANGVAANTGELFF. The DNA of the CDR3 is TGCAGTGCTAATGGAGTAGCGGCGAACACCGGGGAGCTGTTTTTT.

This rearrangement joins TRBV5-6 to TRBJ2-7; the D gene could be TRBD1 or TRBD2 (5 bases each). This CDR3 has 14 amino acids. V dropped 4 bases and J dropped 3 bases, with 14 bases sitting between them. Germline CDR1 and CDR2: SGHDT and YYEEEE. In nucleotides, the CDR3 is TGTGCCAGCAGCGAGGGACGGTATGACTACGAGCAGTACTTC. Translating it yields CASSEGRYDYEQYF. Full variable domain (remainder filled in from reference TRBV5-6 and TRBJ2-7): DAGVTQSPTHLIKTRGQQVTLRCSPKSGHDTVSWYQQALGQGPQFIFQYYEEEERQRGNFPDRFSGHQFPNYSSELNVNALLLGDSALYLCASSEGRYDYEQYFGPGTRLTVT.

This clonotype showed up just a few times. The J gene is TRBJ2-7, the V gene TRBV7-9; D is possibly TRBD2 (6 bases). The CDR3 loop spans 17 amino acids. Per the germline V gene, CDR1 is SEHNR and CDR2 is FQNEAQ (reference sequence). V was clipped by 5 bases and J by 2 bases, with 22 bases between them. The CDR3 DNA follows: TGTGCCAGCAGCCCCTACCCTACGGGAGCCCTTACCTACGAGCAGTACTTC. The encoded protein is CASSPYPTGALTYEQYF.

This clonotype came up a few times. This chain uses TRBV12-3 or TRBV12-4 with TRBJ1-1; D is possibly TRBD1 (6 bases). The CDR3 loop spans 15 amino acids. V lost 0 bases and J 5 bases, leaving 13 bases between the germline ends. The CDR3 loop reads CASSLANMRGTEAFF. The CDR3, as DNA: TGTGCCAGCAGTTTAGCCAACATGAGGGGGACTGAAGCTTTCTTT.

The rearrangement joins TRBV7-9 to TRBJ2-5; D may be TRBD1 or TRBD2 (5 bases each). The CDR3 is 12 residues long. Germline-derived CDR1 and CDR2 are SEHNR and FQNEAQ (reference sequence). Trimming took off 1 base at V and 9 bases at J, with 9 bases between the two ends. For the CDR3, the DNA is TGTGCCAGCAGCTTAGGAGAGGGGCCCCAGTACTTC. This sequence encodes CASSLGEGPQYF.

This clonotype showed up just a few times. The chain links TRBV2 to TRBJ2-7; D call uncertain. The germline CDR1 and CDR2 sequences are SNHLY and FYNNEI. This CDR3 has 14 residues. Trimming left V 2 bases short and J 3 bases short, with 11 bases between. CDR3 DNA sequence: TGTGCCAGCAGTGAACGGTCCCCCTACTACGAGCAGTACTTC. Translated: CASSERSPYYEQYF. The entire variable domain, with the rest obtained from reference TRBV2 and TRBJ2-7, is as follows: EPEVTQTPSHQVTQMGQEVILRCVPISNHLYFYWYRQILGQKVEFLVSFYNNEISEKSEIFDDQFSVERPDGSNFTLKIRSTKLEDSAMYFCASSERSPYYEQYFGPGTRLTVT.

This clonotype was counted at least ten times. The gene calls are TRBV6-5 and TRBJ2-5, with a tentative D call TRBD2 (5 bases). Trimming cost V 0 bases and J 5 bases, with 13 bases left between them. The CDR3 is 15 amino acids. In germline, CDR1 is MNHEY, CDR2 SVGAGI. The CDR3: CASSYSRGGSETQYF. CDR3 nucleotides: TGTGCCAGCAGTTACTCTCGCGGCGGGTCCGAGACCCAGTACTTC.

The rearrangement uses TRBV20-1 and TRBJ2-5; 8 nucleotides match TRBD1. Looked up from germline, CDR1 is DFQATT and CDR2 is SNEGSKA (reference sequence). The J segment lost 3 bases and the V segment lost 1 base, leaving 1 base of the junction unmatched. This CDR3 region has 13 residues. For the CDR3, the DNA is TGCAGTGCTAGAGTGACAGGGGAAGAGACCCAGTACTTC. This codes for CSARVTGEETQYF.

The chain employs TRBV7-9 and TRBJ1-1; the D is unclear. This CDR3 spans 10 amino acids. Germline values: CDR1 SEHNR, CDR2 FQNEAQ (reference sequence). V was clipped by 8 bases and J by 6 bases, with 7 bases between them. The CDR3: CASGWPEAFF. CDR3 sequence (DNA): TGTGCCAGCGGGTGGCCTGAAGCTTTCTTT. Based on the CDR3 plus reference TRBV7-9 and TRBJ1-1, the full variable domain is DTGVSQNPRHKITKRGQNVTFRCDPISEHNRLYWYRQTLGQGPEFLTYFQNEAQLEKSRLLSDRFSAERPKGSFSTLEIQRTEQGDSAMYLCASGWPEAFFGQGTRLTVV.

This clonotype was observed a few times. The chain is built from TRBV20-1 and TRBJ2-3; D might be TRBD1 (5 bases). CDR3 length equals 11 residues. V was trimmed by 6 bases and J by 9 bases, leaving 13 bases between them. Germline loops: CDR1 DFQATT, CDR2 SNEGSKA (reference sequence). CDR3 bases: TGCAGTGCCCGTAGTTACAGGACGCAGTATTTT. It encodes CSARSYRTQYF.

The chain has TRBV28 and TRBJ1-4; D is ambiguous. The V and J ends lost 2 bases and 8 bases respectively, with 12 bases between them. Germline CDR1 is MDHEN and CDR2 is SYDVKM. The CDR3 loop spans 14 amino acids. The CDR3 sequence: CASSLMGQGEKLFF. The CDR3 nucleotides are TGTGCCAGCAGTTTAATGGGCCAAGGGGAAAAACTGTTTTTT.

This clonotype was found a few times. The rearrangement uses TRBV25-1 and TRBJ2-2, with unresolved D. CDR1 and CDR2 from the germline V gene are MGHDK and SYGVNS. The CDR3 has 15 amino acids. The V end was cut by 6 bases, the J end by 8 bases, with 19 bases between. The CDR3 nucleotides read TGTGCCAGCAGCCCAACCACAACACCTCAGGGGGAGCTGTTTTTT. Its translation is CASSPTTTPQGELFF.

A few counts support this clonotype. The rearrangement links TRBV10-3 to TRBJ1-5; 12 bases are shared with TRBD1. Germline V gene data show CDR1 as ENHRY and CDR2 as SYGVKD. The CDR3 has 15 amino acids. V was pared by 10 bases and J by 6 bases, with 10 bases of the junction left unmatched. The CDR3: CATRGTGGGGQPQHF. For the CDR3, the DNA is TGTGCCACCCGCGGGACAGGGGGCGGGGGTCAGCCCCAGCATTTT.

The V call is TRBV6-2 or TRBV6-3, the J call TRBJ1-2, with D perhaps TRBD1 (6 bases). The V gene lost 0 bases and the J gene lost 5 bases, with 7 bases spanning the gap. The CDR3 runs 13 residues. Germline V gene sequence: CDR1 MNHEY, CDR2 SVGEGT. CDR3 sequence: CASSYSDSYGYTF. For the CDR3, the DNA is TGTGCCAGCAGTTACTCGGACAGTTATGGCTACACCTTC.

CDR3 DNA: TGTGCCTGTTTCTACAATCAGCCCCAGCATTTT. Its protein product is CACFYNQPQHF. The chain recombines TRBV19 with TRBJ1-5; no definite D call. Per the germline V gene, CDR1 is LNHDA and CDR2 is SQIVND (reference sequence). V was cut by 11 bases and J by 3 bases, with 8 bases left in between. This CDR3 contains 11 residues.